This TCR beta chain was identified in a study of blood T cell repertoires in COVID-19. Study details: Collection of acute and convalescent COVID-19 samples took place in the United States, Italy and Spain. Sources were T cells, B-cell-depleted T cells, or PBMCs; the material itself was cDNA or gDNA.

V lost 1 base to trimming and J lost 2 bases, with 9 bases between them. This CDR3 is 14 amino acids long. Germline V gene data show CDR1 as LGHNT and CDR2 as FRNRAP. Per the original methods: Amplified reference gene primers provided the basis for estimating nucleated cell counts. Produced via immunoSEQ multiplex PCR; TCRdb's table is partial and in-frame only. That table supplies the V and J calls and clone size; D and trimming were determined from the DNA. Of a few hundred thousand clones listed, about 85% are singletons. Seattle patients were enrolled during active infection and followed longitudinally.

This chain links TRBV12-5 with TRBJ2-7; tentative D call: TRBD1 (5 bases). The sequencing sample was made of peripheral blood. The TCR originated in a woman between 50 and 59 years old with COVID-19, enrolled during active disease. CDR3 protein: CASGLEGYPYEQYV. CDR3 nucleotides: TGTGCTAGTGGTTTGGAGGGGTACCCCTACGAGCAGTACGTC.